Below are 10 T cell receptor beta chains sequenced from a single sample in a study of response to subunit inactivated influenza vaccine. TCRdb itself ran the RT-PCR reads through MiXCR, one entry per CDR3 protein. The sample records under 500,000 distinct CDR3 sequences, 9.5% to 13% being singletons. The specimen was PBMCs from blood, collected about 6 weeks after vaccination. These receptors were taken from a middle-aged man who received an inactivated influenza vaccine.

This clonotype was found many times. This chain joins TRBV12-3 or TRBV12-4 and TRBJ2-7; 9 bases are shared with TRBD2. With 3 bases clipped from V and 3 bases from J, the junction kept 6 bases outside the gene matches. The CDR3 has 15 amino acids. This chain's CDR3 is CASSFVREGGYEQYF. The CDR3 nucleotides read TGTGCCAGCAGTTTCGTGCGGGAGGGGGGCTACGAGCAGTACTTC.

This clonotype turned up a few times. V usage is TRBV5-1 and J usage is TRBJ2-7; a weak D match, TRBD2 (7 bases). The CDR3 consists of 16 residues. CDR1 is SGHRS, CDR2 YFSETQ, per germline. Between the trimmed V and J ends, which lost 4 bases and 4 bases, there was a span of 21 bases. The CDR3 here is CASSPGGGGAGYEQYF. In nucleotides, the CDR3 is TGCGCCAGCAGCCCCGGAGGAGGGGGGGCCGGTTACGAGCAGTACTTC.

This clonotype was seen many times. The rearrangement joins TRBV5-1 to TRBJ2-5, with 11 bases identical to TRBD1. The CDR3 consists of 15 residues. Germline CDR1 and CDR2: SGHRS and YFSETQ. The V gene end was trimmed by 0 bases and the J gene end by 4 bases; junction bases not matched to a gene: 2. For the CDR3, the DNA is TGCGCCAGCAGCTTGGGGGACAGGGGGAGAGAGACCCAGTACTTC. Translated: CASSLGDRGRETQYF.

This clonotype appeared a few times. This rearrangement joins TRBV12-3 or TRBV12-4 to TRBJ2-4; TRBD2 agrees at 11 bases. J lost 6 bases, V lost 5 bases, and 6 bases had no gene match. This CDR3 spans 15 amino acids. This CDR3 is CASSLSGGALNIQYF. The CDR3 DNA follows: TGTGCCAGCAGTCTTAGCGGGGGGGCCCTAAACATTCAGTACTTC.

This clonotype was seen only a few times. The rearrangement joins TRBV20-1 to TRBJ1-5, with a weak D call TRBD1 (5 bases). The CDR3 covers 15 residues. Germline CDR1 is DFQATT and CDR2 is SNEGSKA (reference sequence). The V end was cut by 5 bases, the J end by 7 bases, with 21 bases between. The CDR3 bases are TGCAGTGCTGTGGCAGGGACCCTAAGACTACAGCCCCAGCATTTT. Its translation is CSAVAGTLRLQPQHF.

This clonotype has ten or more counts. This sequence joins TRBV29-1 and TRBJ2-7; no clear D gene. Germline CDR1 reads SQVTM; CDR2 reads ANQGSEA. V was cut by 6 bases and J by 4 bases, with 13 bases left in between. The CDR3 loop spans 12 amino acids. The CDR3: CSVGGSRYEQYF. The CDR3 bases are TGCAGCGTCGGCGGATCCCGGTACGAGCAGTACTTC.

This clonotype was seen a few times. This chain uses TRBV20-1 with TRBJ2-3, with 8 positions matching TRBD2. This CDR3 region has 15 residues. V lost 0 bases to trimming and J lost 2 bases; unmatched junction nucleotides: 4. Germline V gene lookup returns CDR1 DFQATT and CDR2 SNEGSKA (reference sequence). CDR3 coding DNA: TGCAGTGCTAGAGATTTGACTAGCGACACAGATACGCAGTATTTT. Translation gives CSARDLTSDTDTQYF.

The chain uses TRBV29-1 and TRBJ1-1; the match to TRBD1 covers 11 bases. CDR1 and CDR2 from the germline V gene are SQVTM and ANQGSEA. The CDR3 has 13 amino acids. The V segment lost 2 bases and the J segment 6 bases; nucleotides outside the gene matches: 2. The CDR3 nucleotides are TGCAGCGTTGAACCGGGACAGGGGGCTGAAGCTTTCTTT. Amino acids: CSVEPGQGAEAFF.

This clonotype has more than one count but fewer than ten. J is TRBJ2-3 and V is TRBV10-3; 8 bases are a match to TRBD1. This CDR3 has 13 amino acids. Trimming took 6 bases from V and 1 from J; bases not matched to a gene: 0. Germline V gives CDR1 ENHRY, CDR2 SYGVKD. The CDR3 protein is CAIRDRGTDTQYF. The CDR3 DNA reads as TGTGCCATCAGGGACAGGGGCACAGATACGCAGTATTTT.

This clonotype was counted many times. One end of the junction varies from germline; a read error may be responsible. The V gene is TRBV5-5, the J gene TRBJ2-1, with D possibly being TRBD1 (6 bases). The CDR3 sequence is 15 residues long. CDR1 SGHKS and CDR2 YYEKEE come from the germline V gene (reference sequence). CDR3 in amino acids: CASTLTGQPLNEQFF. The DNA of the CDR3 is TGTGCCAGCACCTTGACGGGACAACCACTCAATGAGCAGTTCTTC.